Following are 29 T cell receptor beta chains from one sample sequenced in a study of Tregs in tolerant kidney transplant recipients. The table came from immunoSEQ multiplex PCR; TCRdb's copy has only in-frame clones and leaves some out. The table includes tens of thousands of clones, more than 65% detected once. Recipients received nonmyeloablative bone marrow transplants from related graft donors, with transient mixed chimerism. The starting material was CD8+ T cells from blood (PBMCs), obtained 6 months after the transplant. The receptors were sampled from a human patient who received a combined kidney and bone marrow transplant. These T cells may partly come from the graft donor.

This clone was recorded a few times. The chain joins TRBV30 to TRBJ2-3; 8 bases fit TRBD1. The V gene's germline CDR1 is GTSNPN and CDR2 SVGIG (reference sequence). This CDR3 is built from 16 residues. J gave up 1 base and V 3 bases, and 9 bases lay outside the gene matches. CDR3 sequence: CAWSSRDRRCTDTQYF. The CDR3 coding sequence is TGTGCCTGGAGCTCAAGGGACAGGAGATGCACAGATACGCAGTATTTT. Supplemented by reference TRBV30 and TRBJ2-3, the full variable domain reads SQTIHQWPATLVQPVGSPLSLECTVEGTSNPNLYWYRQAAGRGLQLLFYSVGIGQISSEVPQNLSASRPQDRQFILSSKKLLLSDSGFYLCAWSSRDRRCTDTQYFGPGTRLTVL.

The rearrangement joins TRBV9 to TRBJ2-3, with D unclear. CDR1 and CDR2 (germline): SGDLS, YYNGEE. CDR3 length: 13 amino acids. Trimming shortened V by 0 bases and J by 4 bases, and 6 bases separated the two germline ends. CDR3 sequence reads: CASSVGSADTQYF. The CDR3 DNA reads TGTGCCAGCAGCGTAGGGAGCGCAGATACGCAGTATTTT.

This clone was seen only a few times. J is TRBJ2-1 and V is TRBV15; TRBD1 matches at 9 bases. V shed 2 bases, J shed 7 bases, and the junction held 9 bases outside the gene matches. Germline CDR1 LNHNV, CDR2 YYDKDF (reference sequence). The CDR3 runs to 16 residues. CDR3 sequence reads: CATSRQIGDRVNEQFF. Written as DNA, the CDR3 is TGTGCCACCAGCAGACAGATTGGGGACAGGGTGAATGAGCAGTTCTTC.

This chain connects TRBV7-9 to TRBJ1-2; D remains unclear. CDR1 is SEHNR and CDR2 is FQNEAQ in the germline V gene (reference sequence). The CDR3 sequence is 12 residues long. Trimming removed 5 bases at V and 5 bases at J, with 9 bases between. CDR3 amino acids: CASSVTSYGYTF. CDR3 DNA: TGTGCCAGCAGCGTGACATCTTATGGCTACACCTTC.

Turning to this clone: Other DNA sequences from this sample encode an identical CDR3 as well. V usage is TRBV11-2 and J usage is TRBJ1-6, with D tentatively TRBD1 (6 bases). Germline loops: CDR1 SGHAT, CDR2 FQNNGV. Between the trimmed V and J ends, which lost 8 bases and 7 bases, there was a span of 21 bases. This CDR3 is built from 16 residues. CDR3 protein: CASCREGGLRNSPLHF. As DNA, the CDR3 is TGTGCCAGCTGCCGGGAGGGGGGTTTGAGAAATTCACCCCTCCACTTT. The entire variable domain, with the rest obtained from reference TRBV11-2 and TRBJ1-6, is as follows: EAGVAQSPRYKIIEKRQSVAFWCNPISGHATLYWYQQILGQGPKLLIQFQNNGVVDDSQLPKDRFSAERLKGVDSTLKIQPAKLEDSAVYLCASCREGGLRNSPLHFGNGTRLTVT.

The chain links TRBV7-6 to TRBJ1-5; 7 bases line up with TRBD1. The CDR3 length is 15 residues. CDR1 is SGHVS, CDR2 FNYEAQ, per germline. V shed 2 bases and J 1 base; nucleotides not matched to a gene: 2. CDR3 amino acids: CASSLRTGSNQPQHF. The CDR3 coding sequence is TGTGCCAGCAGCTTAAGGACAGGAAGCAATCAGCCCCAGCATTTT.

The chain combines TRBV4-3 with TRBJ1-5; 10 bases are a match to TRBD1. Germline CDR1 LGHNA, CDR2 YSLEER. This CDR3 spans 16 amino acids. V dropped 4 bases and J dropped 0; count of bases not matched to a gene: 3. CDR3 DNA: TGCGCCAGCAGCCCCCGGACAGGGGGTAGCAATCAGCCCCAGCATTTT. Translating it yields CASSPRTGGSNQPQHF.

The J gene is TRBJ2-2, the V gene TRBV5-1; TRBD1 aligns across 8 bases. Germline CDR1 is SGHRS and CDR2 is YFSETQ. V shed 2 bases and J 7 bases; nucleotides not matched to a gene: 7. This CDR3 contains 15 residues. CDR3 amino acids: CASSFGQGVFGELFF. DNA for the CDR3: TGCGCCAGCAGCTTCGGACAGGGAGTGTTCGGGGAGCTGTTTTTT. The complete variable domain, with remaining parts taken from reference TRBV5-1 and TRBJ2-2, reads KAGVTQTPRYLIKTRGQQVTLSCSPISGHRSVSWYQQTPGQGLQFLFEYFSETQRNKGNFPGRFSGRQFSNSRSEMNVSTLELGDSALYLCASSFGQGVFGELFFGEGSRLTVL.

This chain uses TRBV5-6 with TRBJ1-6; 8 bases fit TRBD1. The germline V gene encodes CDR1 SGHDT and CDR2 YYEEEE. The CDR3 is 12 amino acids. The ends lost 3 bases at V and 18 bases at J; junction bases unmatched: 8. The CDR3 sequence is CASSWGRTGYHF. For the CDR3, the DNA is TGTGCCAGCAGCTGGGGTCGGACAGGGTACCACTTT.

The gene calls are TRBV11-2 and TRBJ1-1, with 8 bases lining up with TRBD1. CDR3 size: 16 residues. V lost 6 bases and J lost 2; bases outside the gene matches: 11. From germline, CDR1 is SGHAT and CDR2 FQNNGV. CDR3 residues: CASRPVPGQDNTEAFF. CDR3 nucleotide sequence: TGTGCCAGCAGACCAGTACCGGGACAGGACAACACTGAAGCTTTCTTT.

The chain links TRBV29-1 to TRBJ1-2; 9 bases align to TRBD1. Germline V gives CDR1 SQVTM, CDR2 ANQGSEA. The V segment lost 3 bases and the J segment 4 bases; nucleotides outside the gene matches: 9. The CDR3 has 15 residues. The CDR3 spells CSVDLGQGKTYGYTF. In DNA form, the CDR3 reads TGCAGCGTTGATTTGGGACAGGGAAAGACCTATGGCTACACCTTC. The full variable domain, completed using reference TRBV29-1 and TRBJ1-2, is SAVISQKPSRDICQRGTSLTIQCQVDSQVTMMFWYRQQPGQSLTLIATANQGSEATYESGFVIDKFPISRPNLTFSTLTVSNMSPEDSSIYLCSVDLGQGKTYGYTFGSGTRLTVV.

This clone appeared a single time. This rearrangement joins TRBV10-3 to TRBJ2-1; 9 bases align to TRBD2. The length of the CDR3 is 16 residues. Germline CDR1 reads ENHRY; CDR2 reads SYGVKD. Trimming cost V 2 bases and J 4 bases; bases outside gene matches: 6. The DNA for the CDR3 is TGTGCCATCAGTGAGGGGATTAGCGGGGGTTACAATGAGCAGTTCTTC. Translating it yields CAISEGISGGYNEQFF.

This sequence joins TRBV4-2 and TRBJ2-7, with TRBD2 identical over 7 bases. This CDR3 spans 17 amino acids. V shed 2 bases and J 3 bases; nucleotides not matched to a gene: 13. Germline lookup yields CDR1 LGHNA and CDR2 YNFKEQ. CDR3 DNA: TGTGCCAGCAGCCAACCAATGGGGGGGGACCGTGTCTACGAGCAGTACTTC. Protein sequence: CASSQPMGGDRVYEQYF.

The J gene is TRBJ2-3, the V gene TRBV28; no reliable D call. With 2 bases removed from V and 0 bases from J, the gap between germline ends came to 15 bases. CDR1 is MDHEN and CDR2 is SYDVKM in the germline V gene. The CDR3 extends over 17 amino acids. CDR3 DNA sequence: TGTGCCAGCAGTTTAGAGAGCGCGGCCCCTAGCACAGATACGCAGTATTTT. Translation: CASSLESAAPSTDTQYF.

The chain is built from TRBV9 and TRBJ1-1, with no clear D. Germline values: CDR1 SGDLS, CDR2 YYNGEE. This CDR3 has 13 residues. With 3 bases removed from V and 6 bases from J, the gap between germline ends came to 12 bases. The CDR3 region is CASSAKRAPEAFF. CDR3 coding DNA: TGTGCCAGCAGCGCGAAGAGGGCACCTGAAGCTTTCTTT.

This clone was seen more than once but under ten times. V and J are TRBV15 and TRBJ2-1, with 7 nucleotides matching TRBD1. Germline V gene sequence: CDR1 LNHNV, CDR2 YYDKDF (reference sequence). CDR3 length: 15 residues. Germline trimming cut 3 bases from V and 2 bases from J; bases unmatched to any gene: 4. CDR3 DNA: TGTGCCACCAGCAGGGGCACAGGGGCCTACAATGAGCAGTTCTTC. Its protein is CATSRGTGAYNEQFF.

This chain uses TRBV9 with TRBJ2-3, with 10 bases fitting TRBD2. Germline CDR1 SGDLS, CDR2 YYNGEE. Trimming took 5 bases from V and 2 from J; bases not matched to a gene: 5. This CDR3 is built from 15 residues. CDR3 sequence reads: CASRASGSNTDTQYF. CDR3 sequence (DNA): TGTGCCAGCAGAGCTAGCGGGAGTAACACAGATACGCAGTATTTT.

The chain combines TRBV29-1 with TRBJ1-2; 9 positions match TRBD1. Trimming at V came to 5 bases and at J to 7 bases, leaving 14 bases not matched to a gene. The CDR3 sequence is 15 residues long. Germline V gene sequence: CDR1 SQVTM, CDR2 ANQGSEA. CDR3 nucleotide sequence: TGCAGCGTTTGGACAGGGGATACCAGGAAAAGTGGCTACACCTTC. Its protein product is CSVWTGDTRKSGYTF.

This clone was seen only a few times. The rearrangement uses TRBV4-3 and TRBJ2-7; 7 bases align to TRBD1. CDR1 LGHNA and CDR2 YSLEER come from the germline V gene. The CDR3 sequence is 16 residues long. Trimming removed 7 bases from V and 1 base from J; junction bases left unmatched: 13. The CDR3 nucleotides are TGCGCCAGCAAATCCTTTTTACAGGGGAATTCCTACGAGCAGTACTTC. Translation gives CASKSFLQGNSYEQYF.

Here the CDR3 reads CASKKLAGVLDTQYF. DNA of the CDR3: TGTGCCAGCAAAAAACTAGCGGGAGTCCTCGATACGCAGTATTTT. This chain connects TRBV5-6 to TRBJ2-3; 11 bases line up with TRBD2. Germline loops: CDR1 SGHDT, CDR2 YYEEEE. Trimming removed 6 bases from V and 6 bases from J; junction bases left unmatched: 9. This CDR3 is 15 amino acids long. Full variable domain (outside the CDR3, taken from reference TRBV5-6 and TRBJ2-3): DAGVTQSPTHLIKTRGQQVTLRCSPKSGHDTVSWYQQALGQGPQFIFQYYEEEERQRGNFPDRFSGHQFPNYSSELNVNALLLGDSALYLCASKKLAGVLDTQYFGPGTRLTVL.

V and J are TRBV14 and TRBJ1-2; D gene ambiguous. The CDR3 consists of 13 residues. Germline CDR1 reads SGHDN; CDR2 reads FVKESK. Trimming shortened V by 0 bases and J by 8 bases, and 10 bases separated the two germline ends. DNA for the CDR3: TGTGCCAGCAGCCAAGATTGGAGGGCAGGCTACACCTTC. Residues: CASSQDWRAGYTF.

CDR3 in amino acids: CASRLADTDTQYF. The DNA for the CDR3 is TGTGCCAGCAGACTAGCGGACACAGATACGCAGTATTTT. J is TRBJ2-3 and V is TRBV6-1; TRBD2 aligns across 8 bases. The CDR3 has 13 residues. Germline V CDR1 and CDR2: MNHNS, SASEGT. J lost 2 bases, V lost 6 bases, and 1 base had no gene match.

The CDR3 sequence is CATGLAGKAGQFF. In DNA, the CDR3 is TGTGCCACCGGACTAGCGGGGAAAGCAGGGCAGTTCTTC. The rearrangement joins TRBV7-9 to TRBJ2-1; 12 nucleotides align to TRBD2. The CDR3 consists of 13 residues. J lost 12 bases, V lost 10 bases, and 10 bases had no gene match. Germline values: CDR1 SEHNR, CDR2 FQNEAQ (reference sequence).

The V and J genes are TRBV7-2 and TRBJ2-5; the match to TRBD2 covers 12 bases. The length of the CDR3 is 16 residues. Germline V gene lookup returns CDR1 SGHTA and CDR2 FQGNSA. The ends lost 5 bases at V and 5 bases at J; junction bases unmatched: 9. The CDR3 sequence: CASSELAGGRGETQYF. Written as DNA, the CDR3 is TGTGCCAGCAGCGAACTAGCGGGGGGCCGAGGGGAGACCCAGTACTTC.

The chain joins TRBV7-9 to TRBJ2-1, with 9 bases identical to TRBD2. Trimming took 3 bases from V and 3 from J; bases not matched to a gene: 12. Germline V lookup: CDR1 SEHNR, CDR2 FQNEAQ (reference sequence). This CDR3 spans 18 amino acids. The CDR3 sequence is CASSFSQGAGGIYNEQFF. In DNA, the CDR3 is TGTGCCAGCAGCTTCAGTCAGGGAGCGGGAGGAATCTACAATGAGCAGTTCTTC.

The chain joins TRBV27 to TRBJ2-1, with TRBD1 matching 7 bases. Germline CDR1 MNHEY, CDR2 SMNVEV (reference sequence). Trimming at V came to 5 bases and at J to 9 bases, leaving 10 bases not matched to a gene. This CDR3 has 14 amino acids. The CDR3 sequence: CASSPTGARFEQFF. CDR3 coding DNA: TGTGCCAGCAGTCCCACAGGGGCGAGATTTGAGCAGTTCTTC.

This sequence joins TRBV4-1 and TRBJ2-7, with 11 bases that match TRBD2. The CDR3 runs 15 residues. CDR1 is MGHRA, CDR2 YSYEKL, per germline. After removal of 4 bases from V and 3 bases from J, the junction contained 5 bases not matched to a gene. CDR3 nucleotides: TGCGCCAGCAGCCTTACTAGCGGGGGTGTCTACGAGCAGTACTTC. It is translated as CASSLTSGGVYEQYF.

The table lists this clone with a few counts. The V call is TRBV4-3, the J call TRBJ2-1; D is undetermined. The CDR3 extends over 14 amino acids. Trimming pared 4 bases from V and 1 base from J, leaving 8 bases between. The germline gives CDR1 LGHNA, CDR2 YSLEER. The CDR3 nucleotides read TGCGCCAGCAGCCTGGGCCCTTCCTACAATGAGCAGTTCTTC. Protein product: CASSLGPSYNEQFF.

The chain links TRBV5-1 to TRBJ2-7; possibly TRBD1 for D (6 bases). CDR1 and CDR2 from the germline V gene are SGHRS and YFSETQ. V was trimmed by 5 bases and J by 5 bases, leaving 14 bases between them. The CDR3 contains 13 residues. The CDR3 loop is CASRPTGFHEQYF. The CDR3 nucleotides are TGCGCCAGCAGACCTACAGGGTTCCACGAGCAGTACTTC.